The rows below give T cell receptor beta chains drawn from one sample of a study of T cell responses to AZD1222 COVID-19 vaccine. Produced via immunoSEQ multiplex PCR; TCRdb's table is partial and in-frame only. The sample holds more than 95,000 clones, around 89% seen once. The source material was peripheral blood, sampled on day 0 of AZD1222 vaccination. The receptors come from an adult in good health. Both conserved end residues are part of each CDR3. A D gene is named only where the DNA matches it firmly. Clone size is stated in some rows and not others, as once, few, many or a class when expanded.

V: TRBV28; size: NA; J: TRBJ2-1; D: NA; CDR3: CASSSLGAGVYEQFF; DNA: TGTGCCAGCAGTTCCCTCGGGGCAGGGGTATATGAGCAGTTCTTC
V: TRBV4-1; size: NA; J: TRBJ1-3; D: NA; CDR3: CASSQSPLGGSGNTIYF; DNA: TGCGCCAGCAGCCAAAGCCCACTTGGGGGGTCTGGAAACACCATATATTTT
V: TRBV7-3; size: NA; J: TRBJ2-1; D: TRBD2; CDR3: CASSAQLAGGLNEQFF; DNA: TGTGCCAGCAGCGCCCAACTAGCGGGAGGGCTTAATGAGCAGTTCTTC
V: TRBV28; size: NA; J: TRBJ2-4; D: NA; CDR3: CASSTTGRAIDIQYF; DNA: TGTGCCAGCAGTACCACAGGGAGGGCTATCGACATTCAGTACTTC
V: TRBV7-3; size: NA; J: TRBJ1-1; D: NA; CDR3: CASSSDSLDTEAFF; DNA: TGTGCCAGCAGCTCCGACAGCCTTGACACTGAAGCTTTCTTT
V: TRBV19; size: NA; J: TRBJ2-4; D: NA; CDR3: CASSHTGGALAKNIQYF; DNA: TGTGCCAGTAGTCACACAGGGGGGGCACTAGCCAAAAACATTCAGTACTTC
V: TRBV5-6; size: once; J: TRBJ2-7; D: NA; CDR3: CASSFWARPYEQYF; DNA: TGTGCCAGCAGCTTTTGGGCCCGACCCTACGAGCAGTACTTC
V: TRBV5-1; size: NA; J: TRBJ1-2; D: NA; CDR3: CASSLGPGAANYGYTF; DNA: TGCGCCAGCAGCTTGGGGCCAGGGGCAGCTAACTATGGCTACACCTTC
V: TRBV6-5; size: NA; J: TRBJ1-2; D: NA; CDR3: CASSPQESPNYGYTF; DNA: TGTGCCAGCAGTCCACAGGAGTCCCCTAACTATGGCTACACCTTC
V: TRBV19; size: NA; J: TRBJ1-5; D: NA; CDR3: CASSNAEEHQPQHF; DNA: TGTGCCAGTAGTAACGCCGAGGAGCATCAGCCCCAGCATTTT
V: TRBV5-1; size: once; J: TRBJ2-7; D: NA; CDR3: CASSTGLSSYEQYF; DNA: TGCGCCAGCAGCACGGGACTTAGCTCCTACGAGCAGTACTTC
V: TRBV9; size: NA; J: TRBJ2-3; D: NA; CDR3: CASRPPPDSMNTDTQYF; DNA: TGTGCCAGCAGGCCGCCCCCCGACAGCATGAACACAGATACGCAGTATTTT
V: TRBV19; size: NA; J: TRBJ1-1; D: NA; CDR3: CASRRWLSDTEAFF; DNA: TGTGCCAGTAGACGATGGTTGAGCGACACTGAAGCTTTCTTT
V: TRBV6-5; size: NA; J: TRBJ1-4; D: NA; CDR3: CASRDWGTNEKLFF; DNA: TGTGCCAGCAGGGACTGGGGAACTAATGAAAAACTGTTTTTT
V: TRBV21-1; size: NA; J: TRBJ2-7; D: NA; CDR3: CASSKEGKDYEQYF; DNA: TGTGCCAGCAGCAAAGAGGGAAAGGACTACGAGCAGTACTTC
V: TRBV9; size: NA; J: TRBJ2-3; D: TRBD2; CDR3: CASSPSTGTRPPDTQYF; DNA: TGTGCCAGCAGCCCCTCGACCGGGACTAGGCCACCAGATACGCAGTATTTT
V: TRBV14; size: NA; J: TRBJ1-5; D: NA; CDR3: CASSQDRSQPQHF; DNA: TGTGCCAGCAGCCAAGACAGAAGTCAGCCCCAGCATTTT
V: TRBV9; size: NA; J: TRBJ1-1; D: NA; CDR3: CASSVLGNTEAFF; DNA: TGTGCCAGCAGCGTCTTGGGTAACACTGAAGCTTTCTTT
V: TRBV5-4; size: NA; J: TRBJ2-1; D: TRBD1; CDR3: CASSSGQGSSYNEQFF; DNA: TGTGCCAGCAGCTCCGGACAGGGGTCCTCCTACAATGAGCAGTTCTTC
V: TRBV11-2; size: NA; J: TRBJ2-5; D: NA; CDR3: CASSFDQETQYF; DNA: TGTGCCAGCAGCTTTGATCAGGAGACCCAGTACTTC
V: TRBV5-5; size: NA; J: TRBJ2-2; D: NA; CDR3: CASSLALPGVNTGELFF; DNA: TGTGCCAGCAGCTTGGCCTTACCCGGGGTAAACACCGGGGAGCTGTTTTTT
V: TRBV2; size: NA; J: TRBJ1-1; D: NA; CDR3: CASRMDGSNTEAFF; DNA: TGTGCCAGCAGGATGGACGGTTCGAACACTGAAGCTTTCTTT
V: TRBV6-1; size: NA; J: TRBJ1-1; D: TRBD1; CDR3: CASSEEGQGDAFF; DNA: TGTGCCAGCAGTGAAGAGGGACAGGGCGATGCTTTCTTT
V: TRBV14; size: NA; J: TRBJ2-2; D: TRBD1; CDR3: CASSPWGQGLTGELFF; DNA: TGTGCCAGCAGCCCGTGGGGACAGGGACTCACCGGGGAGCTGTTTTTT
V: TRBV3-1/TRBV3-2; size: few; J: TRBJ1-3; D: NA; CDR3: CASSLATGGNTIYF; DNA: TGTGCCAGCAGCCTCGCGACAGGCGGAAACACCATATATTTT
V: TRBV5-4; size: NA; J: TRBJ1-5; D: TRBD1; CDR3: CASSDRGGNQPQHF; DNA: TGTGCCAGCAGCGACAGGGGCGGCAATCAGCCCCAGCATTTT
V: TRBV4-3; size: NA; J: TRBJ2-3; D: TRBD2; CDR3: CASSQASGGVFGDTQYF; DNA: TGCGCCAGCAGCCAAGCAAGCGGGGGGGTCTTCGGGGATACGCAGTATTTT
V: TRBV7-2; size: NA; J: TRBJ2-2; D: TRBD2; CDR3: CASSFRTSGNPGELFF; DNA: TGTGCCAGCAGCTTCCGGACTAGCGGGAATCCCGGGGAGCTGTTTTTT
V: TRBV5-1; size: NA; J: TRBJ1-1; D: TRBD1; CDR3: CASSLKRTGLNTEAFF; DNA: TGCGCCAGCAGCTTGAAACGGACAGGGCTGAACACTGAAGCTTTCTTT
V: TRBV11-3; size: NA; J: TRBJ2-1; D: TRBD2; CDR3: CASSWTSGSYNEQFF; DNA: TGTGCCAGCAGCTGGACTAGCGGATCCTACAATGAGCAGTTCTTC
V: TRBV4-2; size: NA; J: TRBJ2-5; D: TRBD2; CDR3: CASSSRGLQETQYF; DNA: TGTGCCAGCAGCTCCCGGGGACTACAAGAGACCCAGTACTTC
V: TRBV11-2; size: NA; J: TRBJ2-3; D: NA; CDR3: CASSLGYTDTQYF; DNA: TGTGCCAGCAGCTTAGGGTACACAGATACGCAGTATTTT
V: TRBV9; size: NA; J: TRBJ1-2; D: NA; CDR3: CASSASGDYGYTF; DNA: TGTGCCAGCAGCGCGTCAGGGGACTATGGCTACACCTTC
V: TRBV14; size: few; J: TRBJ2-2; D: NA; CDR3: CASSRVGTRAGELFF; DNA: TGTGCCAGCAGCCGCGTCGGGACGAGGGCCGGGGAGCTGTTTTTT
V: TRBV5-1; size: NA; J: TRBJ1-1; D: NA; CDR3: CASSLGGGNTEAFF; DNA: TGCGCCAGCAGTCTGGGAGGGGGGAACACTGAAGCTTTCTTT
V: TRBV28; size: NA; J: TRBJ2-3; D: NA; CDR3: CASSLIGGYRTDTQYF; DNA: TGTGCCAGCAGTTTAATTGGTGGCTACCGCACAGATACGCAGTATTTT
V: TRBV5-5; size: NA; J: TRBJ2-1; D: NA; CDR3: CASSPTPEYNEQFF; DNA: TGTGCCAGCAGCCCCACCCCAGAGTACAATGAGCAGTTCTTC
V: TRBV20-1; size: NA; J: TRBJ2-6; D: NA; CDR3: CSASLGGGANVLTF; DNA: TGCAGTGCTAGTCTCGGGGGTGGGGCCAACGTCCTGACTTTC
V: TRBV3-1/TRBV3-2; size: NA; J: TRBJ1-1; D: NA; CDR3: CASSQGGTEAFF; DNA: TGTGCCAGCAGCCAAGGGGGCACTGAAGCTTTCTTT
V: TRBV4-2; size: NA; J: TRBJ2-6; D: TRBD2; CDR3: CASSQTWGGSGANVLTF; DNA: TGTGCCAGCAGCCAGACCTGGGGGGGCTCTGGGGCCAACGTCCTGACTTTC
V: TRBV19; size: NA; J: TRBJ1-3; D: NA; CDR3: CACRTASGNTIYF; DNA: TGTGCCTGCCGGACAGCCTCTGGAAACACCATATATTTT
V: TRBV19; size: NA; J: TRBJ1-1; D: TRBD1; CDR3: CASNYRGLRTEAFF; DNA: TGTGCCAGCAATTACAGGGGGCTGCGGACTGAAGCTTTCTTT
V: TRBV6-5; size: NA; J: TRBJ2-7; D: NA; CDR3: CASNPTRSYEQYF; DNA: TGTGCCAGCAATCCGACACGCTCCTACGAGCAGTACTTC
V: TRBV20-1; size: NA; J: TRBJ2-1; D: NA; CDR3: CSAKQGGKLFF; DNA: TGCAGTGCTAAACAGGGGGGGAAGCTGTTCTTC
V: TRBV19; size: NA; J: TRBJ1-2; D: TRBD1; CDR3: CASSSQGSLMRGYTF; DNA: TGTGCCAGTAGTTCACAGGGGTCTCTGATGAGAGGCTACACCTTC
V: TRBV3-1/TRBV3-2; size: NA; J: TRBJ1-5; D: NA; CDR3: CASSQDMAGRPQHF; DNA: TGTGCCAGCAGCCAAGATATGGCAGGAAGGCCCCAGCATTTT
V: TRBV28; size: NA; J: TRBJ1-2; D: NA; CDR3: CASSPLIGGYTF; DNA: TGTGCCAGCAGTCCTCTAATCGGCGGCTACACCTTC
V: TRBV27; size: NA; J: TRBJ1-2; D: NA; CDR3: CASSLDSGYGYTF; DNA: TGTGCCAGCAGTTTGGACAGTGGCTATGGCTACACCTTC
V: TRBV28; size: NA; J: TRBJ2-7; D: NA; CDR3: CASCTRRSITYEQYF; DNA: TGTGCCAGTTGTACCCGGCGGTCCATTACCTACGAGCAGTACTTC
V: TRBV3-1/TRBV3-2; size: NA; J: TRBJ2-1; D: TRBD2; CDR3: CASSASGATYNEQFF; DNA: TGTGCCAGCAGCGCCAGCGGGGCCACTTACAATGAGCAGTTCTTC
V: TRBV6-5; size: NA; J: TRBJ1-2; D: TRBD1; CDR3: CASSLRTGSAGYTF; DNA: TGTGCCAGCAGTTTACGGACAGGGTCTGCTGGCTACACCTTC
V: TRBV9; size: NA; J: TRBJ2-7; D: TRBD1; CDR3: CASSVGGQGKYEQYF; DNA: TGTGCCAGCAGCGTAGGTGGACAGGGGAAGTACGAGCAGTACTTC
V: TRBV3-1/TRBV3-2; size: NA; J: TRBJ1-4; D: TRBD1; CDR3: CASSQPDRGEKLFF; DNA: TGTGCCAGCAGCCAACCGGACAGGGGTGAAAAACTGTTTTTT
V: TRBV9; size: NA; J: TRBJ2-7; D: NA; CDR3: CASGARGDSLDEQYF; DNA: TGTGCCAGCGGGGCCAGGGGGGATTCTCTCGACGAGCAGTACTTC
V: TRBV2; size: NA; J: TRBJ2-1; D: TRBD1; CDR3: CASNERGQGAWNEQFF; DNA: TGTGCCAGCAATGAGAGGGGACAGGGGGCCTGGAATGAGCAGTTCTTC
V: TRBV7-2; size: NA; J: TRBJ2-1; D: TRBD1; CDR3: CASSSGTGEGNEQFF; DNA: TGTGCCAGCAGTTCCGGGACAGGGGAAGGCAATGAGCAGTTCTTC
V: TRBV5-5; size: few; J: TRBJ1-1; D: NA; CDR3: CASSSTAMNTEAFF; DNA: TGTGCCAGCAGCTCCACAGCTATGAACACTGAAGCTTTCTTT